This T cell receptor beta chain was observed in a study of T cell clonality in common variable immunodeficiency. Broader study findings: Authors noted CVID clonality's cause needs subpopulation repertoire sequencing. Fewer TCRbeta clones were shared among CVID subjects than controls.

This clone was observed many times. What it recognizes is unknown. Coverage ceases 3 residues before the CDR3 finishes, and the germline J gene fills in the end. Each donor provided roughly 4.5 to 9 ml of heparinized whole blood. Measured with immunoSEQ multiplex PCR; TCRdb has only the in-frame clones, and not every one. The repertoire shows 30,000 to 40,000 clones, none seen only once; the top ten take 2.5% to 3%. Trimming shortened V by 1 base and J by 5 bases, and 14 bases separated the two germline ends. The CDR3 consists of 15 residues. Germline CDR1 and CDR2: SGHRS and YFSETQ. This chain connects TRBV5-1 to TRBJ2-3, with a possible D match to TRBD2 (7 bases). This sequence originates from a person aged 18 to 70 in good health. Sequencing was done on a sample of peripheral blood mononuclear cells. CDR3 loop: CASSLTGGLGDTQYF. The DNA read from the CDR3 is TGCGCCAGCAGCTTGACCGGGGGGCTCGGAGATACG.